This T cell receptor beta chain originates from a study of shared clonotypes between healthy human individuals. Whole-study findings and limits: Limited genetic and exposure-history diversity came from having few donors. Between a few donors, naive CD4 clonotypes were shared at a level of around 5.1%. Estimated richness values were generally larger in naive subsets than in memory subsets.

CD45RO-negative CD8 cells positively selected for CCR7 made up the naive population, which excluded terminally differentiated effector memory CD45RA+ cells. Replicate sorted-subset PCRs were loaded with around 0.2 ug DNA, about 31,000 T cell genomes. TCRdb keeps only in-frame clones here, not all; method: immunoSEQ multiplex PCR. The top ten hold 0.11% of the sample, which has 450,000 to 700,000 clones, over 95% seen once. The CDR3 is 16 residues long. Germline CDR1 is SNHLY and CDR2 is FYNNEI. J was trimmed by 2 bases and V by 3 bases; bases with no gene match: 6. In its sample, this clone was seen once. Its target is unknown.

The V call is TRBV2, the J call TRBJ1-4; the match to TRBD1 covers 7 bases. This TCR was recovered from a woman in her 30s in good health. Sequencing was carried out using naive CD8+ T cells sorted from blood. CDR3: CASSEGTAVTNEKLFF. In nucleotides, the CDR3 is TGTGCCAGCAGTGAGGGGACAGCCGTGACTAATGAAAAACTGTTTTTT.